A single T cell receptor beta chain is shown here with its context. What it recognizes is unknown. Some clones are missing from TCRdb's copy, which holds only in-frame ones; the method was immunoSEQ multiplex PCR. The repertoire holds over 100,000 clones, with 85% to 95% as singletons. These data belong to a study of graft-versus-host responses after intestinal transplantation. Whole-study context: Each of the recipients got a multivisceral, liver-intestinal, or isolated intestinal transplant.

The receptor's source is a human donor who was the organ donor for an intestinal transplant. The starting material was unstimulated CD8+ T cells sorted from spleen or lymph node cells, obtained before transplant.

CDR3 DNA: TGTGCCAGCAGCTTAGGGACAGCGTATGGCTACACCTTC. Protein sequence: CASSLGTAYGYTF. The genes are TRBV13 and TRBJ1-2; D may be TRBD1 (5 bases). CDR1 PRHDT and CDR2 FYEKMQ come from the germline V gene (reference sequence). Trimming left V 0 bases short and J 5 bases short, with 7 bases between. CDR3 size: 13 residues.